This T cell receptor (beta chain) appears in the sequencing data of a study of cytomegalovirus exposure and HLA in healthy donors. For the study at large: When 300 to 500 donors were genotyped, approximately 80% of them were found to fall in the Caucasian-associated ancestry cluster. Whole-study results and caveats: The records held CMV serostatus as the only immune exposure information.

The germline V gene encodes CDR1 MNHEY and CDR2 SVGAGI. Trimming stripped 2 bases from V and 8 bases from J, with 21 bases between. The length of the CDR3 is 16 residues. Donors consisted of healthy bone marrow donors. Comments on this clone: Its antigen is not known.

Primers for the PCR totalled 60 Vbeta and 13 Jbeta. Repertoires were generated with immunoSEQ multiplex PCR, while TCRdb's copy carries only in-frame clones and drops some. The sample records under 150,000 clones, approximately 80% being singletons. V and J are TRBV6-5 and TRBJ1-2; a weak D match, TRBD1 (5 bases). Sequenced: PBMCs. The receptor comes from a woman aged 40 to 50 in good health and CMV-seropositive. DNA of the CDR3: TGTGCCAGCAGTTACGATTGGCAGGGCTCTATGGGAGGCTACACCTTC. It codes for CASSYDWQGSMGGYTF.